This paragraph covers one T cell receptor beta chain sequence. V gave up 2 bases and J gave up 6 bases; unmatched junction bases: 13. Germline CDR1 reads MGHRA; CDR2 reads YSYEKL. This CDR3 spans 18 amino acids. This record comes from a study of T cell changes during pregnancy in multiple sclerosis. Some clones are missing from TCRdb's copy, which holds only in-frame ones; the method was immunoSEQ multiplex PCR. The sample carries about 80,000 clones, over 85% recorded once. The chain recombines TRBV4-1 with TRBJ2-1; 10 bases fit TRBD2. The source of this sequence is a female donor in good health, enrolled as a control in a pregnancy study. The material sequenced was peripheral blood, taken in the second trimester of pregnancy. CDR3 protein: CASSQPVPLAGAGNEQFF. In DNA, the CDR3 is TGCGCCAGCAGCCAACCGGTACCTCTAGCGGGAGCCGGCAATGAGCAGTTCTTC.